This is a list of T cell receptor beta chains from one sample in a study of T cells in Graves' hyperthyroidism and ophthalmopathy. TCRdb called the multiplex PCR reads again in MiXCR, with one record for every CDR3 protein. The sample holds 730,000 or so distinct CDR3 sequences, over 15% seen once. Material for sequencing was blood. The origin of the receptors is a woman aged 45-59 years with Graves' hyperthyroidism that later progressed to Graves' ophthalmopathy. Both conserved end residues are part of each CDR3. Fields, in order: clone size, V gene, D gene, J gene, CDR3 DNA, CDR3 protein. D genes are given only for firm matches. Only some rows state a clone size, as once, few, many or a class for expanded clones.

clone size: few
V gene: TRBV5-4
D gene: .
J gene: TRBJ2-3
CDR3 DNA: TGTGCCAGCAGCTTGGTGGGGAGTTCAAACACAGATACGCAGTATTTT
CDR3 protein: CASSLVGSSNTDTQYF

clone size: .
V gene: TRBV29-1
D gene: TRBD1
J gene: TRBJ1-3
CDR3 DNA: TGCAGCGGTGGGACAGGCCGAGGATTTGGAAACACCATATATTTT
CDR3 protein: CSGGTGRGFGNTIYF

clone size: many
V gene: TRBV30
D gene: .
J gene: TRBJ1-1
CDR3 DNA: TGTGCCTGTACCGAGGGCGATGGCACTGAAGCTTTCTTT
CDR3 protein: CACTEGDGTEAFF

clone size: many
V gene: TRBV20-1
D gene: .
J gene: TRBJ2-7
CDR3 DNA: TGCAGTGCTAGAGGGGGCCGGAGCGGTCCCTACGAGCAGTACTTC
CDR3 protein: CSARGGRSGPYEQYF

clone size: .
V gene: TRBV27
D gene: TRBD2
J gene: TRBJ2-3
CDR3 DNA: TGTGCCAGCAGTTTAGGGGGACTACGGACAGATACGCAGTATTTT
CDR3 protein: CASSLGGLRTDTQYF

clone size: many
V gene: TRBV30
D gene: .
J gene: TRBJ1-1
CDR3 DNA: TGTGCCTGGAGTGAGGTCGTCCACACTGAAGCTTTCTTT
CDR3 protein: CAWSEVVHTEAFF

clone size: few
V gene: TRBV19
D gene: TRBD1
J gene: TRBJ1-5
CDR3 DNA: TGTGCCAGTAACAAACCTCAGGGGGCCGGGCAGCCCCAGCATTTT
CDR3 protein: CASNKPQGAGQPQHF

clone size: many
V gene: TRBV2
D gene: .
J gene: TRBJ2-3
CDR3 DNA: TGTGCCAGCAGTGAATATCCAGGTCTAAAAGACGGCACAGATACGCAGTATTTT
CDR3 protein: CASSEYPGLKDGTDTQYF

clone size: .
V gene: TRBV11-2
D gene: .
J gene: TRBJ1-2
CDR3 DNA: TGTGCCAGCAGCTTAATAATAGAACCCCGGTATGGCTACACCTTC
CDR3 protein: CASSLIIEPRYGYTF

clone size: few
V gene: TRBV5-5
D gene: TRBD1
J gene: TRBJ2-5
CDR3 DNA: TGTGCCAGCAGAGCTTGGACAGGTTTGGAAGAGACCCAGTACTTC
CDR3 protein: CASRAWTGLEETQYF

clone size: many
V gene: TRBV19
D gene: TRBD1
J gene: TRBJ2-2
CDR3 DNA: TGTGCCAGTAGTCGGCGGACAGGCGTGAACACCGGGGAGCTGTTTTTT
CDR3 protein: CASSRRTGVNTGELFF

clone size: .
V gene: TRBV4-1
D gene: TRBD2
J gene: TRBJ2-3
CDR3 DNA: TGCGCCAGCAGCCCCTCCGGGACTAGCGGGGTTATGGACCATGTAGATACGCAGTATTTT
CDR3 protein: CASSPSGTSGVMDHVDTQYF

clone size: many
V gene: TRBV11-2
D gene: .
J gene: TRBJ1-6
CDR3 DNA: TGTGCCAGCAGACCCCTGACGGAACTTCATAATTCACCCCTCCACTTT
CDR3 protein: CASRPLTELHNSPLHF

clone size: many
V gene: TRBV20-1
D gene: .
J gene: TRBJ1-5
CDR3 DNA: TGCAGTGCTGGCCAGCCCCAGCATTTT
CDR3 protein: CSAGQPQHF

clone size: .
V gene: TRBV19
D gene: .
J gene: TRBJ2-2
CDR3 DNA: TGTGCCAGTAGTCGCCCTGGGGACCCGGCGAGCACCGGGGAGCTGTTTTTT
CDR3 protein: CASSRPGDPASTGELFF

clone size: many
V gene: TRBV12-3/TRBV12-4
D gene: .
J gene: TRBJ1-3
CDR3 DNA: TGTGCCAGCAGCCTGGCTAACACCATATATTTT
CDR3 protein: CASSLANTIYF

clone size: once
V gene: TRBV20-1
D gene: TRBD2
J gene: TRBJ2-5
CDR3 DNA: TGCAGTGCTAGTTCTAGCGGGGGGTTCCAAGAGACCCAGTACTTC
CDR3 protein: CSASSSGGFQETQYF

clone size: few
V gene: TRBV10-3
D gene: .
J gene: TRBJ1-4
CDR3 DNA: TGTGCCATCAGTGAGGAAGACATTGCAACTAATGAAAAACTGTTTTTT
CDR3 protein: CAISEEDIATNEKLFF

clone size: many
V gene: TRBV5-1
D gene: TRBD1
J gene: TRBJ1-2
CDR3 DNA: TGCGCCAGCAGCACCCAGGGGGCCGGCTATGGCTACACCTTC
CDR3 protein: CASSTQGAGYGYTF

clone size: few
V gene: TRBV7-9
D gene: .
J gene: TRBJ2-1
CDR3 DNA: TGTGCCAGCAGCCTCGGGATAGGGGTGAGGAATGAGCAGTTCTTC
CDR3 protein: CASSLGIGVRNEQFF